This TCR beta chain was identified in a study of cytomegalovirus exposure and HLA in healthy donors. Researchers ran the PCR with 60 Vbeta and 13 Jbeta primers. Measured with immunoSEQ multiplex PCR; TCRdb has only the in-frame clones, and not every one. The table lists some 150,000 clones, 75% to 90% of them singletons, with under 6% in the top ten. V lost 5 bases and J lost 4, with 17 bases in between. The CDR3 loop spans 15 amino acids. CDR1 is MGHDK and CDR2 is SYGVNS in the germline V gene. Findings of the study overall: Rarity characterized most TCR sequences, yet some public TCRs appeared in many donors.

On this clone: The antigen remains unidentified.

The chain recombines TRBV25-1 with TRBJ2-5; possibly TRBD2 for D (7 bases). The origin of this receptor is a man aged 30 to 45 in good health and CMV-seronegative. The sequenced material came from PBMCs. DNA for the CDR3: TGTGCCAGCAGTCATAGAACGCGGGGGCTAGAGACCCAGTACTTC. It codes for CASSHRTRGLETQYF.